The rows below give T cell receptor beta chains drawn from one sample of a study of T-cell reconstitution after alpha-beta-depleted transplantation in children. TCRdb used MiXCR to reprocess the PCR reads, holding one entry per CDR3 protein. Seen here are approximately 400,000 distinct CDR3 sequences, roughly 17% observed once, and the top ten hold under 30%. Sequenced here: PBMCs, mostly from graft donor cells, sampled 360 days after TCRalphabeta/CD19-depleted stem cell transplant. The receptors come from a boy younger than two who had a stem cell transplant for Wiskott-Aldrich syndrome, so the T cells may come from the graft donor. CDR3s include the opening cysteine and the closing phenylalanine or tryptophan. A D gene is named only where the DNA matches it firmly. Where a row states a size, it is once, few, many or the class of an expanded clone; other rows omit it.

D	V	size	J	DNA	CDR3
-	TRBV24-1	-	TRBJ2-7	TGTGCCACCAGTGCCTGGGACCAACCCTACGAGCAGTACTTC	CATSAWDQPYEQYF
-	TRBV14	-	TRBJ2-7	TGTGCCAGCAGCCCGTACAGGTTCTACGAGCAGTACTTC	CASSPYRFYEQYF
TRBD1	TRBV5-1	few	TRBJ1-1	TGCGCCAGCAGTTATCGGACAGGAGGGACTGAAGCTTTCTTT	CASSYRTGGTEAFF
TRBD2	TRBV20-1	-	TRBJ2-7	TGCAGTGCTAGGATGCTAGCGGGAGACTACGAGCAGTACTTC	CSARMLAGDYEQYF
-	TRBV2	few	TRBJ2-7	TGTGCCAGCGCTTTGAGTGAGCAGTACTTC	CASALSEQYF
-	TRBV10-3	-	TRBJ2-6	TGTGCCATCGGGGCAGTTCACTCTGGGGCCAACGTCCTGACTTTC	CAIGAVHSGANVLTF
TRBD1	TRBV7-2	-	TRBJ2-3	TGTGCCAGCAGCTTGGGACCGGGACAGGGGGAAGGAGATACGCAGTATTTT	CASSLGPGQGEGDTQYF
TRBD1	TRBV5-8	few	TRBJ2-7	TGTGCCAGCAGCTTGACCCCGGGACAGGGGACCGGGGAGCAGTACTTC	CASSLTPGQGTGEQYF
TRBD1	TRBV12-3/TRBV12-4	-	TRBJ2-7	TGTGCCAGCAGTTTAGCCAGGGGGCTTAACGAGCAGTACTTC	CASSLARGLNEQYF
TRBD2	TRBV11-3	-	TRBJ2-2	TGTGCCAGCAGCTTAGGCGGGACTAGTCCCGGGGAGCTGTTTTTT	CASSLGGTSPGELFF
TRBD1	TRBV6-5	few	TRBJ2-3	TGTGCCAGCAGTTACAGTCGGATGGACAGGGTCGTAACAGATACGCAGTATTTT	CASSYSRMDRVVTDTQYF
-	TRBV5-1	-	TRBJ2-3	TGCGCCAGCAGCTTAGAGAGAGGGGTGACGGATACGCAGTATTTT	CASSLERGVTDTQYF
TRBD1	TRBV12-3/TRBV12-4	few	TRBJ2-7	TGTGCCAGCAGTTTCCGCCGGGGACAGAAGGAGCAGTACTTC	CASSFRRGQKEQYF
-	TRBV13	-	TRBJ2-1	TGTGCCAGCAGCCCCAGAACCTGGAAGAAGCAGTTCTTC	CASSPRTWKKQFF
-	TRBV4-1	-	TRBJ2-7	TGCGCCAGCAGCCAAGATTTCGACGGGGAGAGGTACTTC	CASSQDFDGERYF
-	TRBV20-1	few	TRBJ1-1	TGCAGTGCTCCAGGGGTCTTGAACACTGAAGCTTTCTTT	CSAPGVLNTEAFF
-	TRBV6-1	few	TRBJ2-5	TGTGCCAGCAGTCTGGACAAGTACCAAGAGACCCAGTACTTC	CASSLDKYQETQYF
-	TRBV5-6	-	TRBJ2-3	TGTGCCAGCAACTTGGGAAGTAGGGGGACCACAGATACGCAGTATTTT	CASNLGSRGTTDTQYF
-	TRBV3-1	few	TRBJ2-3	TGTGCCAGCAGCCAAGTCGGTACGCAGTATTTT	CASSQVGTQYF
-	TRBV13	-	TRBJ2-7	TGTGCCAGCAGCCTTTCGGGTCTGGTCTACGAGCAGTACTTC	CASSLSGLVYEQYF
-	TRBV6-5	once	TRBJ2-3	TGTGCCAGCAGCTACCTGGAAGACCCAGATACGCAGTATTTT	CASSYLEDPDTQYF
-	TRBV5-1	few	TRBJ2-6	TGCGCCAGCAGCTCGGACATGGGGCCTGGGGCCAACGTCCTGACTTTC	CASSSDMGPGANVLTF
TRBD1	TRBV4-2	many	TRBJ2-7	TGTGCCAGCAGCCCCTCGGGGACAGGGAAGATTCCCTACGAGCAGTACTTC	CASSPSGTGKIPYEQYF
TRBD2	TRBV7-9	-	TRBJ2-3	TGTGCCAGCAGCAGACGACTAGCGGGAGAGGGCACAGATACGCAGTATTTT	CASSRRLAGEGTDTQYF
-	TRBV12-3/TRBV12-4	few	TRBJ2-1	TGTGCCAGCAGTTTAACCACTAAGCCCAATGAGCAGTTCTTC	CASSLTTKPNEQFF
-	TRBV5-8	many	TRBJ1-1	TGTGCCAGCAGCCCTTGGGGGGGCCATGACAACACTGAAGCTTTCTTT	CASSPWGGHDNTEAFF
-	TRBV6-1	once	TRBJ1-6	TGTGCCAGCAGTCCTGGCCAAAAAGGGAGCTCCTATAATTCACCCCTCCACTTT	CASSPGQKGSSYNSPLHF
TRBD2	TRBV2	-	TRBJ2-4	TGTGCCAGCACCATACAGCGGGAGAGAGCCAAAAACATTCAGTACTTC	CASTIQRERAKNIQYF
TRBD2	TRBV4-1	few	TRBJ2-4	TGCGCCAGCAGCGGGGGGGTATTAGCCAAAAACATTCAGTACTTC	CASSGGVLAKNIQYF
-	TRBV30	-	TRBJ2-5	TGTGCCTGGAGTGTGGGAAGGAAAGAGACCCAGTACTTC	CAWSVGRKETQYF
-	TRBV15	few	TRBJ2-1	TGTGCCACCAGCAGAGAGAATTGGAGGTATTACAATGAGCAGTTCTTC	CATSRENWRYYNEQFF
TRBD2	TRBV25-1	-	TRBJ2-7	TGTGCCAGCAGTCGAGCGGGGGGCCGATACTACGAGCAGTACTTC	CASSRAGGRYYEQYF
TRBD2	TRBV24-1	-	TRBJ2-1	TGTGCCACCAGTGAACCGGGACTAGGTAGGAACTATGAGCAGTTCTTC	CATSEPGLGRNYEQFF
TRBD1	TRBV19	few	TRBJ2-5	TGTGCCAGTAGTATAGGCGGGACAGGGCTCGCACGGACAGAGACCCAGTACTTC	CASSIGGTGLARTETQYF
TRBD1	TRBV27	-	TRBJ2-7	TGTGCCAGCAGGGGACAGGGTCTCAACTTTTCCTGCGAGCAGTACTTC	CASRGQGLNFSCEQYF
-	TRBV6-5	-	TRBJ1-6	TGTGCCAGCAGTTTACTCGGGAAGGGGTATTCACCCCTCCACTTT	CASSLLGKGYSPLHF
-	TRBV2	many	TRBJ2-5	TGTGCCAGCAGTGAAGGAGAGACCCAGTACTTC	CASSEGETQYF
-	TRBV11-2	-	TRBJ2-5	TGTGCCAGCAACCTACGGGGACCCCCAGAGACCCAGTACTTC	CASNLRGPPETQYF
-	TRBV7-6	-	TRBJ2-5	TGTGCCAGCAGCTTAGACCGCCAGACCCAGTACTTC	CASSLDRQTQYF
TRBD2	TRBV12-3/TRBV12-4	-	TRBJ2-1	TGTGCCAGCAGGGACGCGGGGGGCAATGAGCAGTTCTTC	CASRDAGGNEQFF
-	TRBV12-3/TRBV12-4	few	TRBJ2-2	-	CASSPPGHHFGNTGELFF
-	TRBV29-1	-	TRBJ2-5	TGCAGCGTTGATTTAGGGGGGGGGGAGACCCAGTACTTC	CSVDLGGGETQYF
-	TRBV5-1	-	TRBJ1-6	TGCGCCAGCAGCTTGGACAGGCAGCCCCTCCACTTT	CASSLDRQPLHF
-	TRBV4-1	-	TRBJ2-7	TGCGCCAGCAGCCAACTTGCGGGATGGCACGAGCAGTACTTC	CASSQLAGWHEQYF
TRBD2	TRBV5-1	few	TRBJ2-1	TGCGCCAGCCCACTGGGGGGGTCTACTAAGATTGTCCCCTACTACAATGAGCAGTTCTTC	CASPLGGSTKIVPYYNEQFF
TRBD2	TRBV5-1	few	TRBJ2-1	TGCGCCAGCAGCTCAGCGGGGTTCTGGGGGAGTGAGCAGTTCTTC	CASSSAGFWGSEQFF
-	TRBV20-1	few	TRBJ2-5	TGCAGTGCTAGAGATCCCTACCAAGAGACCCAGTACTTC	CSARDPYQETQYF
-	TRBV6-5	many	TRBJ1-4	TGTGCCAGCAGCCCCTGGGGGCGTACTAATGAAAAACTGTTTTTT	CASSPWGRTNEKLFF
TRBD2	TRBV5-6	-	TRBJ2-3	TGTGCCAGCATCGTAGCGGGAGGTCCAGATACGCAGTATTTT	CASIVAGGPDTQYF
-	TRBV5-1	few	TRBJ2-1	TGCGCCAGCAGCTTGGCCGGGGGCGCAAACAATGAGCAGTTCTTC	CASSLAGGANNEQFF
-	TRBV20-1	few	TRBJ2-1	TGCAGTGCTAGGGGCAGCACCTACAATGAGCAGTTCTTC	CSARGSTYNEQFF
TRBD2	TRBV20-1	-	TRBJ2-1	TGCAGTGCTAGATTCCTTTTAGCGGGAGTAAACTTGAATGAGCAGTTCTTC	CSARFLLAGVNLNEQFF